This passage covers 29 T cell receptor beta chains from one sample sequenced in a study of human T cells and chemical hapten exposure. The time point denotes: pre-sensitization, week 0. Treatment here: therapeutic diphenylcyclopropenone sensitization with weekly scalp DPC. Each CDR3 protein is one row after TCRdb ran MiXCR on the RACE reads. The data hold fewer than 70,000 distinct CDR3 sequences, with around 7% observed a single time. This material consisted of whole blood, taken in connection with sensitization to the hapten diphenylcyclopropenone (DPC). The receptors shown here come from a woman in her 30s with alopecia areata. Some clones in this sample may be carry-over from other donors' samples.

This clonotype was counted ten times or more. The gene calls are TRBV7-2 and TRBJ2-7; TRBD2 agrees at 8 bases. Trimming cost V 3 bases and J 12 bases; bases outside gene matches: 10. The CDR3 runs 13 residues. Germline loops: CDR1 SGHTA, CDR2 FQGNSA. Here the CDR3 reads CASSFVPGGPLYF. The DNA of the CDR3 is TGTGCCAGCAGCTTCGTACCGGGGGGGCCTCTGTACTTC.

There are a few counts of this clonotype. This chain connects TRBV18 to TRBJ2-5; D is unclear. Germline V gene lookup returns CDR1 KGHSH and CDR2 LQKENI. V lost 4 bases, J lost 2 bases, and 11 bases lay in between. The CDR3 extends over 14 amino acids. CDR3 DNA: TGTGCCAGCTCACTAACCAAGTATCAAGAGACCCAGTACTTC. Translation gives CASSLTKYQETQYF.

This clonotype came up many times. V gene TRBV18 combines with J gene TRBJ1-6; 9 nucleotides match TRBD1. Losses at the gene ends were 5 bases for V and 8 bases for J; bases not matched to a gene: 4. This CDR3 is built from 14 residues. The germline gives CDR1 KGHSH, CDR2 LQKENI. The CDR3 loop is CASSMTGGDSPLHF. The CDR3 region has the DNA TGTGCCAGCTCAATGACAGGGGGAGATTCACCCCTCCACTTT.

The chain couples TRBV7-2 to TRBJ1-4, with a tentative D call TRBD1 (5 bases). Germline assignment: CDR1 SGHTA and CDR2 FQGNSA. The V and J ends lost 5 bases and 7 bases respectively, with 20 bases between them. The CDR3 length is 16 residues. CDR3 sequence (DNA): TGTGCCAGCAGCCCCGCGTTGGGGGGTAGGGGTGAAAAACTGTTTTTT. Residues: CASSPALGGRGEKLFF. The full variable domain, its missing parts supplied by reference TRBV7-2 and TRBJ1-4, is GAGVSQSPSNKVTEKGKDVELRCDPISGHTALYWYRQSLGQGLEFLIYFQGNSAPDKSGLPSDRFSAERTGGSVSTLTIQRTQQEDSAVYLCASSPALGGRGEKLFFGSGTQLSVL.

This clonotype has a count of ten or more. The chain has TRBV5-8 and TRBJ2-2, with TRBD2 identical over 8 bases. V dropped 0 bases and J dropped 5; count of bases not matched to a gene: 6. Germline CDR1 SGHTS, CDR2 YDEGEE. CDR3 length: 16 amino acids. The CDR3 protein is CASSLGTSSLTGELFF. The CDR3 coding sequence is TGTGCCAGCAGCTTGGGGACTAGCAGCCTGACCGGGGAGCTGTTTTTT.

The V gene is TRBV7-9, the J gene TRBJ1-1; no definite D call. Trimming took off 1 base at V and 6 bases at J, with 9 bases between the two ends. This CDR3 region has 13 residues. In germline, CDR1 is SEHNR, CDR2 FQNEAQ (reference sequence). CDR3 DNA: TGTGCCAGCAGCTTAGATTTCACCCCTGAAGCTTTCTTT. Translated, it gives CASSLDFTPEAFF.

This clonotype was found many times. The chain combines TRBV2 with TRBJ1-3, with D hard to call. The CDR3 is made up of 12 amino acids. Trimming removed 7 bases at V and 2 bases at J, with 6 bases between. Germline CDR1 and CDR2: SNHLY and FYNNEI. The CDR3: CASISTGNTIYF. In DNA form, the CDR3 reads TGTGCCAGCATCAGTACTGGAAACACCATATATTTT.

This clonotype was recorded many times. This chain joins TRBV20-1 and TRBJ2-3, with 13 nucleotides matching TRBD2. CDR3 length: 16 residues. V lost 5 bases to trimming and J lost 3 bases; unmatched junction nucleotides: 8. Germline V gives CDR1 DFQATT, CDR2 SNEGSKA (reference sequence). CDR3 sequence (DNA): TGCAGTGCTCCACTAGCGGGGGGGCCACGAACAGATACGCAGTATTTT. This translates into CSAPLAGGPRTDTQYF.

In its sample, this clonotype was seen many times. The chain uses TRBV5-1 and TRBJ2-3; 9 nucleotides line up with TRBD1. The CDR3 sequence is 14 residues long. With 4 bases clipped from V and 7 bases from J, the junction kept 7 bases outside the gene matches. CDR1 and CDR2 from the germline V gene are SGHRS and YFSETQ. Here the CDR3 DNA reads TGCGCCAGCAGCCCCGGACAGGGGCGATATACGCAGTATTTT. Protein sequence: CASSPGQGRYTQYF.

This clonotype has just a few counts. CDR3 in DNA: TGCGCCAGCAGCTTGGACGGGGAGGTGGGTCAGCCCCAGCATTTT. Protein product: CASSLDGEVGQPQHF. The chain links TRBV5-1 to TRBJ1-5; D is uncertain. Germline V gene lookup returns CDR1 SGHRS and CDR2 YFSETQ. Trimming cost V 0 bases and J 6 bases, with 13 bases left between them. The CDR3 has 15 residues.

The chain has TRBV7-9 and TRBJ1-3; the D is unclear. Trimming took off 4 bases at V and 0 bases at J, with 13 bases between the two ends. The CDR3 covers 16 residues. Germline values: CDR1 SEHNR, CDR2 FQNEAQ (reference sequence). CDR3 amino acids: CASSSTDQFSGNTIYF. CDR3 nucleotides: TGTGCCAGCAGCTCCACCGACCAATTCTCTGGAAACACCATATATTTT. Drawing the rest from reference TRBV7-9 and TRBJ1-3, the complete variable domain is DTGVSQNPRHKITKRGQNVTFRCDPISEHNRLYWYRQTLGQGPEFLTYFQNEAQLEKSRLLSDRFSAERPKGSFSTLEIQRTEQGDSAMYLCASSSTDQFSGNTIYFGEGSWLTVV.

This clonotype was seen a few times. This chain uses TRBV2 with TRBJ2-1; D remains unclear. The CDR3 covers 14 residues. V lost 6 bases to trimming and J lost 4 bases, with 13 bases between them. Per germline, CDR1 SNHLY and CDR2 FYNNEI. Written as DNA, the CDR3 is TGTGCCAGCAGCCAAACAACCAGGTACAATGAGCAGTTCTTC. It encodes CASSQTTRYNEQFF. The variable domain in full, with the rest retrieved from reference TRBV2 and TRBJ2-1, is EPEVTQTPSHQVTQMGQEVILRCVPISNHLYFYWYRQILGQKVEFLVSFYNNEISEKSEIFDDQFSVERPDGSNFTLKIRSTKLEDSAMYFCASSQTTRYNEQFFGPGTRLTVL.

With regard to this clonotype: It may be a read error: a sequence one base away is much more abundant. V is TRBV10-3 and J is TRBJ2-3; D is possibly TRBD2 (6 bases). The length of the CDR3 is 16 residues. CDR1 and CDR2 from the germline V gene are ENHRY and SYGVKD. CDR3 protein: CTISGAGSGRTDTQYF. In DNA form, the CDR3 reads TGTACCATCAGTGGGGCGGGCAGCGGGCGCACAGATACGCAGTATTTT.

J is TRBJ1-1 and V is TRBV28, with 10 nucleotides matching TRBD1. CDR3 length: 15 amino acids. CDR1 MDHEN and CDR2 SYDVKM come from the germline V gene. The trim removed 4 bases at V and 6 bases at J, leaving 8 bases unmatched. The CDR3 DNA reads as TGTGCCAGCAGTTGGGGGACAGGGGTAGGCCCTGAAGCTTTCTTT. It yields the protein CASSWGTGVGPEAFF.

This clonotype was recorded many times. This chain connects TRBV5-1 to TRBJ1-6; the D is unclear. Germline CDR1 and CDR2: SGHRS and YFSETQ. There are 15 residues in the CDR3. The germline V and J ends were trimmed by 0 bases and 10 bases, with 14 bases remaining between them. The CDR3 is CASSLGLLGMSPLHF. Here the CDR3 DNA reads TGCGCCAGCAGCTTGGGACTGCTTGGGATGTCACCCCTCCACTTT.

This clonotype was seen ten or more times. At one boundary the junction diverges from the germline segment, which might be a read error. The chain uses TRBV3-1 and TRBJ2-4, with 7 bases fitting TRBD1. From germline, CDR1 is LGHDT and CDR2 YNNKEL (reference sequence). The CDR3 loop spans 15 amino acids. CDR3 in DNA: TGTGCCAGCAGCGAAGACAGGGCTGCCAAAAACATTCAGTACTTC. As protein: CASSEDRAAKNIQYF.

This clonotype occurred many times. This rearrangement joins TRBV4-2 to TRBJ2-7; 8 bases are shared with TRBD2. J lost 5 bases, V lost 2 bases, and 5 bases had no gene match. Germline V CDR1 and CDR2: LGHNA, YNFKEQ. The CDR3 has 14 residues. CDR3 nucleotides: TGTGCCAGCAGCCAAAGCGGGGGTCGGGACGAGCAGTACTTC. It specifies CASSQSGGRDEQYF.

The sample holds many counts of this clonotype. The rearrangement links TRBV12-3 or TRBV12-4 to TRBJ1-5; D unclear. The V end lost 5 bases, the J end lost 1 base, and 0 bases lay between the germline ends. This CDR3 has 11 amino acids. The CDR3 DNA reads TGTGCCAGCAGTAGCAATCAGCCCCAGCATTTT. This encodes CASSSNQPQHF.

This clonotype was seen ten or more times. The rearrangement uses TRBV12-5 and TRBJ1-1; no reliable D call. CDR3 size: 12 residues. CDR1 LGHNT and CDR2 FRNRAP come from the germline V gene. Trimming shortened V by 5 bases and J by 0 bases, and 4 bases separated the two germline ends. The CDR3 DNA sequence: TGTGCTAGTGGTCTAATGAACACTGAAGCTTTCTTT. Its protein is CASGLMNTEAFF. The entire variable domain, with the rest obtained from reference TRBV12-5 and TRBJ1-1, is as follows: DARVTQTPRHKVTEMGQEVTMRCQPILGHNTVFWYRQTMMQGLELLAYFRNRAPLDDSGMPKDRFSAEMPDATLATLKIQPSEPRDSAVYFCASGLMNTEAFFGQGTRLTVV.

In its sample, this clonotype was seen many times. The genes are TRBV21-1 and TRBJ1-2; the table's D gene call, TRBD1, was not cross checked with the DNA. TRBV21-1 is listed as a pseudogene. The CDR3 totals 13 residues. The CDR3 DNA is TGTGCCAGGATCCCCGGGGGGCTAGGAGGCTACACCTTC. Protein sequence: CARIPGGLGGYTF.

Many counts were recorded for this clonotype. The chain links TRBV12-3 or TRBV12-4 to TRBJ1-5; D is perhaps TRBD1 (5 bases). The CDR3 extends over 12 amino acids. The V gene lost 3 bases and the J gene lost 11 bases, with 11 bases spanning the gap. CDR3: CASSLTARAQHF. The CDR3 DNA is TGTGCCAGCAGTTTGACAGCCCGCGCCCAGCATTTT.

In this sample, this clonotype turned up a few times. J is TRBJ2-1 and V is TRBV30; 7 nucleotides align to TRBD1. This CDR3 comprises 12 residues. CDR1 and CDR2 (germline): GTSNPN, SVGIG (reference sequence). V lost 2 bases and J lost 7; bases outside the gene matches: 2. The CDR3 coding sequence is TGTGCCTGGAGTCTACAGGGGAATGAGCAGTTCTTC. Encoded protein: CAWSLQGNEQFF.

This clonotype was found many times. This chain uses TRBV7-3 with TRBJ2-2; 7 nucleotides match TRBD1. The junction had 2 bases not matched to a gene; V was cut back by 2 bases and J by 5 bases. This CDR3 region has 14 residues. The germline V gene has CDR1 SGHTA and CDR2 FQGTGA. The CDR3 DNA is TGTGCCAGCAGCTTAGACAGGGCAACCGGGGAGCTGTTTTTT. The encoded protein is CASSLDRATGELFF.

This clonotype was recorded many times. The chain combines TRBV30 with TRBJ2-5; D unclear. This CDR3 region has 13 residues. V was trimmed by 2 bases and J by 5 bases, leaving 12 bases between them. Germline assignment: CDR1 GTSNPN and CDR2 SVGIG (reference sequence). CDR3 sequence: CAWSQILGETQYF. The DNA of the CDR3 is TGTGCCTGGAGTCAGATTCTCGGGGAGACCCAGTACTTC.

Concerning this clonotype: A read error may be the cause here, since a much bigger clone is one base away. The rearrangement uses TRBV20-1 and TRBJ1-2; 10 bases match TRBD1. Per germline, CDR1 DFQATT and CDR2 SNEGSKA (reference sequence). The CDR3 covers 11 residues. The J segment lost 12 bases and the V segment lost 4 bases, leaving 5 bases of the junction unmatched. This CDR3 is CSATVGTGDTF. CDR3 DNA sequence: TGCAGTGCTACTGTTGGGACAGGGGACACCTTC.

This clonotype was detected a few times. The chain carries TRBV7-2 and TRBJ2-5; weak D call: TRBD1 (6 bases). V was trimmed by 1 base and J by 7 bases, leaving 16 bases between them. Germline loops: CDR1 SGHTA, CDR2 FQGNSA. CDR3 size: 15 residues. The CDR3, as DNA: TGTGCCAGCAGCTTAGGGCTAACAAAGGGGGTGACCCAGTACTTC. This gives the protein CASSLGLTKGVTQYF.

At least ten counts were recorded for this clonotype. CDR3 residues: CSALRDSGYGYTF. DNA for the CDR3: TGCAGCGCCCTTCGCGACAGTGGATATGGCTACACCTTC. V gene TRBV29-1 combines with J gene TRBJ1-2; D possibly corresponds to TRBD1 (5 bases). Germline CDR1 reads SQVTM; CDR2 reads ANQGSEA. The CDR3 extends over 13 amino acids. The germline V and J ends were trimmed by 7 bases and 5 bases, with 17 bases remaining between them. The whole variable domain, filled in from reference TRBV29-1 and TRBJ1-2, reads SAVISQKPSRDICQRGTSLTIQCQVDSQVTMMFWYRQQPGQSLTLIATANQGSEATYESGFVIDKFPISRPNLTFSTLTVSNMSPEDSSIYLCSALRDSGYGYTFGSGTRLTVV.

At least ten counts were recorded for this clonotype. V and J are TRBV5-6 and TRBJ1-5; D unclear. The germline V and J ends were trimmed by 0 bases and 2 bases, with 6 bases remaining between them. Germline-derived CDR1 and CDR2 are SGHDT and YYEEEE. The CDR3 loop spans 14 amino acids. As DNA, the CDR3 is TGTGCCAGCAGCTTGGCGGCAGGCAATCAGCCCCAGCATTTT. Amino acids: CASSLAAGNQPQHF.

The gene calls are TRBV29-1 and TRBJ1-2; 9 bases are a match to TRBD1. Germline-derived CDR1 and CDR2 are SQVTM and ANQGSEA. The CDR3 runs 12 residues. With V trimmed by 7 bases and J by 2 bases, 2 bases remained unmatched. The CDR3 coding sequence is TGCAGCGGACAGGGGGGCAACTATGGCTACACCTTC. Translating gives CSGQGGNYGYTF.